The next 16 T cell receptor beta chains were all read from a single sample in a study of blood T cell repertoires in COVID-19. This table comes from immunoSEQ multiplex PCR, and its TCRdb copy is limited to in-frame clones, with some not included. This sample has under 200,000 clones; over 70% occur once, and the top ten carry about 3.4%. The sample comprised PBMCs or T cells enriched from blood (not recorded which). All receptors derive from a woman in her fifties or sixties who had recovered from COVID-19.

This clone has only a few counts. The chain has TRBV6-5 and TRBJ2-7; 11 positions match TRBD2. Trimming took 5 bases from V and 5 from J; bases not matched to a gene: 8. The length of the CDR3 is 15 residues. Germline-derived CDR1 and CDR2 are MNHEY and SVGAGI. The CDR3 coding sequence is TGTGCCAGCAGTACCGGGGGACTAGCGGTTAACGAGCAGTACTTC. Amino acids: CASSTGGLAVNEQYF.

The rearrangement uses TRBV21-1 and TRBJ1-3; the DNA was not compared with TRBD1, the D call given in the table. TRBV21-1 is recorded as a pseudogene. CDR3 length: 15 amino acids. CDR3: CASSKGQGSGNTIYF. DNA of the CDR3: TGTGCCAGCAGCAAAGGTCAGGGCTCTGGAAACACCATATATTTT.

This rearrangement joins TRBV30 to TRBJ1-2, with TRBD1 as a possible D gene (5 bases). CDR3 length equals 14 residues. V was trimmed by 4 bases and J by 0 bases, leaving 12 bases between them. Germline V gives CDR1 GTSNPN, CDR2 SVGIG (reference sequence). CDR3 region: CAWIGPGTNYGYTF. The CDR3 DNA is TGTGCCTGGATAGGGCCAGGGACTAACTATGGCTACACCTTC.

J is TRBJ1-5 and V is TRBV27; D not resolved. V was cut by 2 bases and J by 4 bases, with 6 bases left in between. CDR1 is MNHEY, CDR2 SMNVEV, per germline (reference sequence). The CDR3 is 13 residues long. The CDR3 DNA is TGTGCCAGCAGTTTAGAGTCTAATCAGCCCCAGCATTTT. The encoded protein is CASSLESNQPQHF.

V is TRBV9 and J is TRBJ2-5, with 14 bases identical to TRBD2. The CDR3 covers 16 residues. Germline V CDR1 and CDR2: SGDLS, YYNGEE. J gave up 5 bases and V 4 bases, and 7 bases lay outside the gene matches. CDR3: CASSPRLAGGRETQYF. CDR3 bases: TGTGCCAGCAGCCCCAGACTAGCGGGGGGGCGGGAGACCCAGTACTTC.

The CDR3 spells CASRSEGAAGYTF. The CDR3, as DNA: TGTGCCAGCAGGTCGGAGGGGGCAGCTGGCTACACCTTC. The rearrangement joins TRBV2 to TRBJ1-2, with 7 bases aligning to TRBD1. The trim removed 6 bases at V and 7 bases at J, leaving 8 bases unmatched. This CDR3 has 13 residues. CDR1 SNHLY and CDR2 FYNNEI come from the germline V gene.

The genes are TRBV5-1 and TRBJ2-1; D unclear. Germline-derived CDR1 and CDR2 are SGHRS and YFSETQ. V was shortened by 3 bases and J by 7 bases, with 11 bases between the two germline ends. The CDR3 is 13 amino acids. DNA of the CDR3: TGCGCCAGCAGCTCACGATCCCGGAATGAGCAGTTCTTC. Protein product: CASSSRSRNEQFF.

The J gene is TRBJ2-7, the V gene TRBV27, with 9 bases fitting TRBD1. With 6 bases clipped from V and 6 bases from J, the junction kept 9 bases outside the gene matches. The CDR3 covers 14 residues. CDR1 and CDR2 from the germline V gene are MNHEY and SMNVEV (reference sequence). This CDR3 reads CASRRDRVSFEQYF. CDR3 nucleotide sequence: TGTGCCAGCAGGCGGGACAGGGTTAGTTTCGAGCAGTACTTC.

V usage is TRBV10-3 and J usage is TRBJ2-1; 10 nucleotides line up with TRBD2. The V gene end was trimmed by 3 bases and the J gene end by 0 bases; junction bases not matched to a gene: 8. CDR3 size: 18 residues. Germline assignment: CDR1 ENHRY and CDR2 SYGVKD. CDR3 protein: CAISDYLAGDHSYNEQFF. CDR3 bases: TGTGCCATCAGTGACTATCTAGCGGGGGACCACTCCTACAATGAGCAGTTCTTC.

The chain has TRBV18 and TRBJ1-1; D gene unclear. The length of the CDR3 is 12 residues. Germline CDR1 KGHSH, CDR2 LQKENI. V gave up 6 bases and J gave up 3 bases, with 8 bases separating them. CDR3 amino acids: CASSRVDTEAFF. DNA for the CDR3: TGTGCCAGCTCGCGTGTTGACACTGAAGCTTTCTTT.

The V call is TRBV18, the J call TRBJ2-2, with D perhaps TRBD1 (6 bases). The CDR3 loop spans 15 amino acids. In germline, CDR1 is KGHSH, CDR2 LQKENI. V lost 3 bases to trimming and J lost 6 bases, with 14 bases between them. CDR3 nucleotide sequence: TGTGCCAGCTCACCGTCAGCAGGGGTCTCCGGGGAGCTGTTTTTT. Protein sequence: CASSPSAGVSGELFF.

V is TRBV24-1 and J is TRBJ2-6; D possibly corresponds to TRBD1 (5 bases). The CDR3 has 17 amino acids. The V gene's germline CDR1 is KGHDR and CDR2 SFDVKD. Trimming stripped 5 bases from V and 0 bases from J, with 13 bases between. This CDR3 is CATSGLGADSGANVLTF. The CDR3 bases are TGTGCCACCAGTGGTCTAGGGGCGGACTCTGGGGCCAACGTCCTGACTTTC.

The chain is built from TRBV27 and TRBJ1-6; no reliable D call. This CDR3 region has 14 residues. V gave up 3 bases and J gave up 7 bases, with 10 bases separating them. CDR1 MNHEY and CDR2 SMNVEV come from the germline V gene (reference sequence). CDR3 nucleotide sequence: TGTGCCAGCAGTTTCCAAGGGAGGAATTCACCCCTCCACTTT. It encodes CASSFQGRNSPLHF.

In nucleotides, the CDR3 is TGTGCCAGCACCAGAGGGAGCAGAAAAGAGACCCAGTACTTC. The encoded protein is CASTRGSRKETQYF. The genes are TRBV2 and TRBJ2-5; possibly TRBD2 for D (5 bases). This CDR3 comprises 14 residues. V lost 7 bases and J lost 3, with 15 bases in between. Germline V gene sequence: CDR1 SNHLY, CDR2 FYNNEI.

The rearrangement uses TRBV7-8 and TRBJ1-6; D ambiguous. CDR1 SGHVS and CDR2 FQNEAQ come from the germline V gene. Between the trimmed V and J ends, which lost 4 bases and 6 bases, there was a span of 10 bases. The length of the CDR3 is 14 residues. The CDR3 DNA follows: TGTGCCAGCAGCTCCGGGAGCCTTAATTCACCCCTCCACTTT. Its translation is CASSSGSLNSPLHF. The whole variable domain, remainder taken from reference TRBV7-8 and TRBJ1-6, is GAGVSQSPRYKVAKRGQDVALRCDPISGHVSLFWYQQALGQGPEFLTYFQNEAQLDKSGLPSDRFFAERPEGSVSTLKIQRTQQEDSAVYLCASSSGSLNSPLHFGNGTRLTVT.

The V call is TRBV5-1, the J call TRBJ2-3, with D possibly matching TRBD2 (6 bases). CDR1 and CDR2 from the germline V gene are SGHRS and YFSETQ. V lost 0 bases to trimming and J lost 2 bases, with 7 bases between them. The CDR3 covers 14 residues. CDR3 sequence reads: CASSLGEVTDTQYF. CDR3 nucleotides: TGCGCCAGCAGCTTGGGGGAGGTCACAGATACGCAGTATTTT.